This entry lists 4 T cell receptor beta chains sequenced from one sample in a study of human T cells and chemical hapten exposure. MiXCR was run by TCRdb on the RACE reads, yielding one entry per CDR3 protein. Counted here are 90,000 to 120,000 distinct CDR3 sequences, roughly 9.6% occurring once; the ten biggest clones make up around 3.5%. This sample's time point: patch test 1, 2 weeks after DPC sensitization. Treatment in this sample: therapeutic diphenylcyclopropenone sensitization with weekly scalp DPC. Sequences were derived from whole blood, sampled in connection with sensitization to the hapten diphenylcyclopropenone (DPC). The source of these receptors is a woman aged 40 to 50 with alopecia areata. Some clones in this sample may be carry-over from other donors' samples.

The chain uses TRBV28 and TRBJ2-1; 11 nucleotides align to TRBD2. The CDR3 consists of 16 residues. Germline V gives CDR1 MDHEN, CDR2 SYDVKM. With 4 bases clipped from V and 2 bases from J, the junction kept 4 bases outside the gene matches. The chain's CDR3 is CASSSPTSGAYNEQFF. CDR3 in DNA: TGTGCCAGCAGTTCCCCGACTAGCGGGGCCTACAATGAGCAGTTCTTC.

This chain links TRBV18 with TRBJ1-1; maybe TRBD1 (5 bases). Trimming cost V 8 bases and J 0 bases, with 13 bases left between them. Germline CDR1 is KGHSH and CDR2 is LQKENI. The CDR3 is 14 amino acids. The DNA of the CDR3 is TGTGCCAGCACACTCACAGGCATGAACACTGAAGCTTTCTTT. It is translated as CASTLTGMNTEAFF.

This clonotype was seen a handful of times. The chain links TRBV19 to TRBJ1-5; 7 nucleotides agree with TRBD1. This CDR3 contains 16 residues. With 1 base clipped from V and 2 bases from J, the junction kept 5 bases outside the gene matches. CDR1 and CDR2 (germline): LNHDA, SQIVND (reference sequence). CDR3 bases: TGTGCCAGTAGTATAGTGAGACAGGGAGGCAATCAGCCCCAGCATTTT. It is translated as CASSIVRQGGNQPQHF.

This clonotype was seen many times. This chain links TRBV2 with TRBJ2-6; tentatively, D is TRBD1 (6 bases). The germline V gene has CDR1 SNHLY and CDR2 FYNNEI. This CDR3 region has 16 residues. Deletions cut 2 bases from V and 2 bases from J, with 10 bases between. CDR3 protein: CASSEINRAGANVLTF. As DNA, the CDR3 is TGTGCCAGCAGTGAAATAAACAGGGCTGGGGCCAACGTCCTGACTTTC. Variable domain in full (rest from reference TRBV2 and TRBJ2-6): EPEVTQTPSHQVTQMGQEVILRCVPISNHLYFYWYRQILGQKVEFLVSFYNNEISEKSEIFDDQFSVERPDGSNFTLKIRSTKLEDSAMYFCASSEINRAGANVLTFGAGSRLTVL.